This T cell receptor beta chain was found in a study of identical twins. Germline V CDR1 and CDR2: SGHTA, FQGNSA. CDR3 length: 12 amino acids. Trimming shortened V by 5 bases and J by 3 bases, and 7 bases separated the two germline ends. Study-wide results and caveats: Donors were not followed over many years; analysis was cross-sectional.

TCRdb analysed the 5' RACE reads with MiXCR anew, one entry per CDR3 protein. The sample lists a few hundred thousand distinct CDR3 sequences; about 13% were seen once. On this clonotype: Its target is unknown.

The data were also submitted as part of a second study, on yellow fever vaccine responses in identical twins.

V gene TRBV7-2 combines with J gene TRBJ2-5, with D unclear. The material sequenced was CD4+ T cells sorted from blood. This receptor was taken from a woman under 30 in good health. CDR3 amino acids: CASSPAKETQYF. DNA for the CDR3: TGTGCCAGCAGCCCGGCAAAAGAGACCCAGTACTTC. The whole variable domain, filled in from reference TRBV7-2 and TRBJ2-5, reads GAGVSQSPSNKVTEKGKDVELRCDPISGHTALYWYRQSLGQGLEFLIYFQGNSAPDKSGLPSDRFSAERTGGSVSTLTIQRTQQEDSAVYLCASSPAKETQYFGPGTRLLVL.